The subject of this entry is one TCR beta chain. Its antigen is unknown. No conserved phenylalanine or tryptophan ends this CDR3, so it is likely a read error. All donors were healthy HIV-negative adults lacking recent acute infections or vaccinations. Methods used by the authors: Junction-only sequences produced by ImmunoSEQ had no quality scores, so filtering differed. Profiling relied on immunoSEQ multiplex PCR, and the TCRdb table lists in-frame clones only, not all of them. D and trimming come from the DNA, and the V and J calls and clone size come from that table. Of about 1.1 million clones listed, approximately 80% are singletons. This specimen comes from a study of shared clonotypes between healthy human individuals. Study conclusions and caveats: There were few donors, and this limited the genetic and exposure-history diversity represented. Of the naive CD4 clonotypes, about 5% were shared across several donors.

CDR3 size: 16 residues. Trimming removed 5 bases at V and 2 bases at J, with 13 bases between. Germline V lookup: CDR1 LNHDA, CDR2 SQIVND (reference sequence). Material for sequencing was memory CD4+ T cells from PBMCs. As for subset: CD45RA-negative fraction. V gene TRBV19 combines with J gene TRBJ2-6, with D hard to call. The TCR originated in a man between 18 and 29 years old in good health. Some clones in this sample may be carry-over from other donors' samples. The CDR3 bases are TGTGCCAGTAGTTCCCGGGCCGTTACTGGGGCCAACGTCCTGACTTTA. The encoded protein is CASSSRAVTGANVLTL.